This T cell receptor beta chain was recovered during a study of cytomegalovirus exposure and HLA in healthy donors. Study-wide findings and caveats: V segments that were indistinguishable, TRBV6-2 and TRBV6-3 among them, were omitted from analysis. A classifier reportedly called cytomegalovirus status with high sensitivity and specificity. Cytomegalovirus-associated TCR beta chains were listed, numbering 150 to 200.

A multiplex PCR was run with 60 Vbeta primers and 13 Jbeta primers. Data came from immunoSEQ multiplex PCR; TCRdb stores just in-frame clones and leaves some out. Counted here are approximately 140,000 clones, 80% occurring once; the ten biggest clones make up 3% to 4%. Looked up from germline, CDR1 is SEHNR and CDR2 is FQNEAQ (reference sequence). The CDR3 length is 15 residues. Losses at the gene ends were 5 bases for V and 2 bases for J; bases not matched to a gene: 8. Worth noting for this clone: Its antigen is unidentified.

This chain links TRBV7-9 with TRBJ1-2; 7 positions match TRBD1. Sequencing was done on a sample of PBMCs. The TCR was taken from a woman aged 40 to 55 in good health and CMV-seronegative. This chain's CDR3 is CASSPWDRKNYGYTF. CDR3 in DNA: TGTGCCAGCAGCCCCTGGGACAGAAAAAACTATGGCTACACCTTC.